Listed here is a single TCR beta chain. As yet, its antigen is unknown. This sample stems from a study of post-analysis software for immune sequencing data. General study results and limits: Compared with controls, patients had more of five TRBV segments, including TRBV5-6, TRBV5-1 and TRBV20-1.

From germline, CDR1 is KGHSH and CDR2 LQKENI. Trimming removed 2 bases from V and 9 bases from J, with 5 bases in between. This CDR3 has 11 residues. Incorporated into the TCR beta cDNA libraries were unique molecular identifiers, which served to reduce PCR and sequencing biases. TCRdb analysed the PCR reads with MiXCR anew, one entry per CDR3 protein. The data show around 500,000 distinct CDR3 sequences, 30% to 40% seen once. This TCR was sampled from a girl aged 2 to 17 with multiple sclerosis. The J gene is TRBJ2-1, the V gene TRBV18; no firm D call. Sequencing used blood. As DNA, the CDR3 is TGTGCCAGCTCACCAGAGGTTGAGCAGTTCTTC. Translated: CASSPEVEQFF. The full variable domain, its missing parts supplied by reference TRBV18 and TRBJ2-1, is NAGVMQNPRHLVRRRGQEARLRCSPMKGHSHVYWYRQLPEEGLKFMVYLQKENIIDESGMPKERFSAEFPKEGPSILRIQQVVRGDSAAYFCASSPEVEQFFGPGTRLTVL.